The 30 T cell receptor beta chains in this list originate from one sample, sequenced in a study of shared clonotypes between healthy human individuals (dated by TCRdb to 2018 to 2021). Library generation was performed with the immunoSEQ multiplex PCR assay. TCRdb took over this immuneACCESS table, retaining in-frame rearrangements with V and J assigned. Such tables are incomplete; in checked studies, under half of the missing clones stem from an unresolved V gene, and the remainder is unexplained. The sample yields a few hundred thousand clones; around three quarters were counted once. 9.5% to 15% of the sample rests with the top ten. The specimen was PBMCs. The receptors come from a woman aged 40 to 50 in good health. Some clones in this sample may be carry-over from other donors' samples.

The chain uses TRBV11-2 and TRBJ1-5; D is unclear. The V and J ends lost 1 base and 11 bases respectively, with 12 bases between them. The CDR3 loop spans 13 amino acids. Germline-derived CDR1 and CDR2 are SGHAT and FQNNGV. CDR3 nucleotide sequence: TGTGCCAGCAGCTTAGGTCCGGTTGAGTCCCAGCATTTT. It translates to CASSLGPVESQHF.

The chain uses TRBV29-1 and TRBJ2-1; no clear D gene. The CDR3 spans 12 residues. Looked up from germline, CDR1 is SQVTM and CDR2 is ANQGSEA. V was cut by 3 bases and J by 6 bases, with 9 bases left in between. The CDR3 sequence: CSVEAWGNEQFF. CDR3 coding DNA: TGCAGCGTTGAGGCTTGGGGCAATGAGCAGTTCTTC.

This CDR3 reads CASIGRPWNTEAFF. CDR3 DNA sequence: TGTGCCAGCATTGGAAGACCTTGGAACACTGAAGCTTTCTTT. The genes are TRBV27 and TRBJ1-1; D uncertain. Germline values: CDR1 MNHEY, CDR2 SMNVEV (reference sequence). Trimming removed 7 bases at V and 1 base at J, with 13 bases between. The CDR3 spans 14 residues.

The gene calls are TRBV29-1 and TRBJ1-2; D remains unclear. The V gene lost 4 bases and the J gene lost 4 bases, with 13 bases spanning the gap. Germline-derived CDR1 and CDR2 are SQVTM and ANQGSEA. This CDR3 contains 13 residues. Written as DNA, the CDR3 is TGCAGCGTTGTTACCCTGGGCCTCTATGGCTACACCTTC. As protein: CSVVTLGLYGYTF.

V is TRBV6-5 and J is TRBJ2-7; perhaps D is TRBD1 or TRBD2 (5 bases each). V was shortened by 4 bases and J by 4 bases, with 17 bases between the two germline ends. Germline CDR1 and CDR2: MNHEY and SVGAGI. The CDR3 is made up of 15 amino acids. CDR3 in amino acids: CASSLNAGTSYEQYF. The CDR3 nucleotides are TGTGCCAGCAGTTTAAACGCCGGGACCTCATACGAGCAGTACTTC.

This chain uses TRBV15 with TRBJ1-1; no firm D call. Trimming took off 8 bases at V and 1 base at J, with 11 bases between the two ends. CDR1 is LNHNV, CDR2 YYDKDF, per germline (reference sequence). CDR3 length: 13 residues. The DNA of the CDR3 is TGTGCCACCCTTGGGAGCTGGAACACTGAAGCTTTCTTT. This sequence encodes CATLGSWNTEAFF.

V gene TRBV18 combines with J gene TRBJ2-7; a possible D gene is TRBD2 (7 bases). The germline V and J ends were trimmed by 0 bases and 3 bases, with 15 bases remaining between them. This CDR3 has 16 amino acids. Looked up from germline, CDR1 is KGHSH and CDR2 is LQKENI. CDR3 nucleotides: TGTGCCAGCTCACCACCGGGGGGCGGGAGCGTCTACGAGCAGTACTTC. Translation gives CASSPPGGGSVYEQYF.

The chain couples TRBV6-5 to TRBJ2-7; D is ambiguous. Per the germline V gene, CDR1 is MNHEY and CDR2 is SVGAGI. CDR3 length: 14 amino acids. Trimming removed 2 bases at V and 4 bases at J, with 12 bases between. CDR3 sequence: CASSYREVGYEQYF. The CDR3 DNA follows: TGTGCCAGCAGTTACAGGGAAGTTGGGTACGAGCAGTACTTC.

This clone was counted a single time. The CDR3: CASSPGSGEGGTEKLFF. For the CDR3, the DNA is TGTGCCAGCAGCCCTGGGTCGGGTGAGGGGGGAACTGAAAAACTGTTTTTT. The V call is TRBV5-4, the J call TRBJ1-4; tentative D call: TRBD1 (6 bases). V lost 4 bases to trimming and J lost 7 bases, with 23 bases between them. The CDR3 loop spans 17 amino acids. Germline V gene sequence: CDR1 SGHNT, CDR2 YYREEE (reference sequence). The full variable domain, its missing parts supplied by reference TRBV5-4 and TRBJ1-4, is ETGVTQSPTHLIKTRGQQVTLRCSSQSGHNTVSWYQQALGQGPQFIFQYYREEENGRGNFPPRFSGLQFPNYSSELNVNALELDDSALYLCASSPGSGEGGTEKLFFGSGTQLSVL.

V is TRBV19 and J is TRBJ2-3; no clear D. Germline CDR1 LNHDA, CDR2 SQIVND (reference sequence). CDR3 size: 16 residues. With 1 base removed from V and 5 bases from J, the gap between germline ends came to 16 bases. The CDR3 bases are TGTGCCAGTAGTATAGGAGGAGCCATGGTCGTAGATACGCAGTATTTT. Translated, it gives CASSIGGAMVVDTQYF.

The chain is built from TRBV7-9 and TRBJ1-2; possibly TRBD1 for D (6 bases). Germline CDR1 reads SEHNR; CDR2 reads FQNEAQ (reference sequence). The CDR3 sequence is 14 residues long. V lost 1 base to trimming and J lost 3 bases, with 9 bases between them. CDR3 sequence (DNA): TGTGCCAGCAGCTTAGGGGACACCCACTATGGCTACACCTTC. Protein sequence: CASSLGDTHYGYTF.

This rearrangement joins TRBV7-3 to TRBJ2-7; no definite D call. The germline V gene encodes CDR1 SGHTA and CDR2 FQGTGA. V was shortened by 2 bases and J by 6 bases, with 8 bases between the two germline ends. The CDR3 totals 12 residues. The CDR3 here is CASSLGVGEQYF. CDR3 DNA: TGTGCCAGCAGCTTAGGGGTCGGCGAGCAGTACTTC.

The V call is TRBV21-1, the J call TRBJ2-2; TRBD2 was called by the table and not checked on the DNA. TRBV21-1 represents a pseudogene. This CDR3 has 15 residues. The CDR3 DNA sequence: TGTGCCAGCAGCAAAAGCGCGGTGGTCACCGGGGAGCTGTTTTTT. Protein: CASSKSAVVTGELFF.

The chain couples TRBV10-3 to TRBJ2-3; TRBD2 agrees at 11 bases. Germline V gene lookup returns CDR1 ENHRY and CDR2 SYGVKD. The CDR3 loop spans 16 amino acids. With V trimmed by 0 bases and J by 1 base, 0 bases remained unmatched. CDR3 sequence: CAISESTSGGTDTQYF. Here the CDR3 DNA reads TGTGCCATCAGTGAGTCGACTAGCGGGGGCACAGATACGCAGTATTTT.

The chain employs TRBV6-1 and TRBJ2-7; unclear D gene. Trimming left V 5 bases short and J 9 bases short, with 8 bases between. Germline V gene data show CDR1 as MNHNS and CDR2 as SASEGT. The CDR3 contains 10 residues. CDR3 region: CASSYGRQYF. Here the CDR3 DNA reads TGTGCCAGCAGTTACGGCCGGCAGTACTTC.

This clone was detected only a few times. The J gene is TRBJ1-2, the V gene TRBV5-4; D uncertain. Germline-derived CDR1 and CDR2 are SGHNT and YYREEE (reference sequence). The CDR3 extends over 12 amino acids. V gave up 0 bases and J gave up 4 bases, with 4 bases separating them. CDR3 loop: CASSLVGYGYTF. CDR3 DNA sequence: TGTGCCAGCAGCTTGGTTGGCTATGGCTACACCTTC.

The rearrangement uses TRBV29-1 and TRBJ2-7, with a weak D call TRBD2 (7 bases). This CDR3 has 15 amino acids. V lost 3 bases to trimming and J lost 7 bases, with 22 bases between them. Germline lookup yields CDR1 SQVTM and CDR2 ANQGSEA. CDR3 bases: TGCAGCGTTGAGGGGGGAGGGACACCTCCTGGGGAGCAGTACTTC. It encodes CSVEGGGTPPGEQYF.

V usage is TRBV28 and J usage is TRBJ2-7; D remains ambiguous. V dropped 3 bases and J dropped 6 bases, with 12 bases sitting between them. The CDR3 covers 13 residues. The germline CDR1 and CDR2 sequences are MDHEN and SYDVKM. CDR3 DNA: TGTGCCAGCAGTTTCCCCCCTCGGATCGAGCAGTACTTC. Translated: CASSFPPRIEQYF.

The chain joins TRBV10-3 to TRBJ2-5, with D tentatively TRBD1 or TRBD2 (6 bases each). V was pared by 0 bases and J by 5 bases, with 16 bases between. Germline values: CDR1 ENHRY, CDR2 SYGVKD. This CDR3 comprises 16 residues. CDR3 DNA sequence: TGTGCCATCAGTGAGTCGGGCGCAGGGGCGGGGGAGACCCAGTACTTC. The encoded protein is CAISESGAGAGETQYF.

V usage is TRBV5-1 and J usage is TRBJ2-3; 7 bases align to TRBD2. The germline gives CDR1 SGHRS, CDR2 YFSETQ. Unmatched junction bases numbered 7, after V lost 4 bases and J lost 5 bases. The CDR3 runs 14 residues. The DNA of the CDR3 is TGCGCCAGCAGCATGCCTAGCGGAGGAGATACGCAGTATTTT. It yields the protein CASSMPSGGDTQYF. Supplemented by reference TRBV5-1 and TRBJ2-3, the full variable domain reads KAGVTQTPRYLIKTRGQQVTLSCSPISGHRSVSWYQQTPGQGLQFLFEYFSETQRNKGNFPGRFSGRQFSNSRSEMNVSTLELGDSALYLCASSMPSGGDTQYFGPGTRLTVL.

Notes on this clone: Other DNA sequences in the sample encode the same CDR3. The V gene is TRBV7-3, the J gene TRBJ2-5; D unclear. The V end was cut by 0 bases, the J end by 2 bases, with 4 bases between. In germline, CDR1 is SGHTA, CDR2 FQGTGA. This CDR3 contains 13 residues. Here the CDR3 reads CASSLTVQETQYF. The DNA for the CDR3 is TGTGCCAGCAGCTTAACGGTACAAGAGACCCAGTACTTC.

This clone was picked up one time. Germline and junction disagree at one end, which may indicate a read error. The chain carries TRBV4-3 and TRBJ2-3; TRBD2 matches at 7 bases. CDR3 length: 14 residues. Per the germline V gene, CDR1 is LGHNA and CDR2 is YSLEER. The CDR3 sequence is CAGSQDQSGTTQYF. The CDR3 DNA reads as TGCGCCGGCAGCCAAGATCAGAGCGGGACTACGCAGTATTTT.

A few counts support this clone. Other DNA sequences in the sample encode the same CDR3. V gene TRBV2 combines with J gene TRBJ2-7; 11 bases are a match to TRBD2. V dropped 5 bases and J dropped 4; count of bases not matched to a gene: 7. Germline V CDR1 and CDR2: SNHLY, FYNNEI. The CDR3 is 15 residues long. This chain's CDR3 is CASSRLAGGSYEQYF. In nucleotides, the CDR3 is TGTGCCAGCAGTCGTCTAGCGGGGGGATCTTACGAGCAGTACTTC.

V gene TRBV28 combines with J gene TRBJ2-1; 8 bases map to TRBD2. With 6 bases clipped from V and 0 bases from J, the junction kept 7 bases outside the gene matches. There are 16 residues in the CDR3. Germline values: CDR1 MDHEN, CDR2 SYDVKM. DNA for the CDR3: TGTGCCAGCAGACAAGCGGGAGATGGCTCCTACAATGAGCAGTTCTTC. It specifies CASRQAGDGSYNEQFF.

The chain's CDR3 is CASNSAGTGTYEQYF. Here the CDR3 DNA reads TGTGCCAGCAACTCCGCCGGGACAGGGACCTACGAGCAGTACTTC. This chain joins TRBV2 and TRBJ2-7, with 9 positions matching TRBD1. V dropped 7 bases and J dropped 2; count of bases not matched to a gene: 9. The length of the CDR3 is 15 residues. Germline V gene lookup returns CDR1 SNHLY and CDR2 FYNNEI.

This clone was detected once. The chain links TRBV19 to TRBJ2-7, with 7 bases that match TRBD2. Germline assignment: CDR1 LNHDA and CDR2 SQIVND (reference sequence). CDR3 length equals 15 residues. J lost 2 bases, V lost 3 bases, and 7 bases had no gene match. The CDR3 spells CASSIGGGVPYEQYF. The CDR3 DNA follows: TGTGCCAGTAGTATCGGCGGGGGAGTCCCCTACGAGCAGTACTTC.

This chain connects TRBV11-2 to TRBJ1-2; 9 bases fit TRBD1. Germline loops: CDR1 SGHAT, CDR2 FQNNGV. V was pared by 5 bases and J by 0 bases, with 7 bases of the junction left unmatched. This CDR3 has 16 residues. The CDR3 DNA follows: TGTGCCAGCAGCCCAATTAGGACAGGGGCTAACTATGGCTACACCTTC. Its protein is CASSPIRTGANYGYTF.

V is TRBV7-9 and J is TRBJ2-7; TRBD2 is a possible D gene (7 bases). The CDR3 sequence is 13 residues long. The V end was cut by 8 bases, the J end by 3 bases, with 14 bases between. Per the germline V gene, CDR1 is SEHNR and CDR2 is FQNEAQ (reference sequence). CDR3 sequence (DNA): TGTGCCAGCGAGGGGGGGGCCGGCTACGAGCAGTACTTC. Its protein product is CASEGGAGYEQYF.

This clone was observed a handful of times. This CDR3 is also generated by other DNA sequences in the sample. This rearrangement joins TRBV6-5 to TRBJ2-7; D call uncertain. The CDR3 sequence is 12 residues long. V dropped 3 bases and J dropped 4 bases, with 7 bases sitting between them. Looked up from germline, CDR1 is MNHEY and CDR2 is SVGAGI. CDR3 protein: CASSYSPYEQYF. CDR3 in DNA: TGTGCCAGCAGTTATTCGCCGTACGAGCAGTACTTC.

The V call is TRBV21-1, the J call TRBJ1-2; TRBD1 was called by the table and not checked on the DNA. TRBV21-1 is shown as a pseudogene. This CDR3 contains 16 residues. CDR3 DNA sequence: TGTGCCAGCAGCAATAGTCGGGCAGGGGTGACTATGGGCTACACCTTC. Encoded protein: CASSNSRAGVTMGYTF.